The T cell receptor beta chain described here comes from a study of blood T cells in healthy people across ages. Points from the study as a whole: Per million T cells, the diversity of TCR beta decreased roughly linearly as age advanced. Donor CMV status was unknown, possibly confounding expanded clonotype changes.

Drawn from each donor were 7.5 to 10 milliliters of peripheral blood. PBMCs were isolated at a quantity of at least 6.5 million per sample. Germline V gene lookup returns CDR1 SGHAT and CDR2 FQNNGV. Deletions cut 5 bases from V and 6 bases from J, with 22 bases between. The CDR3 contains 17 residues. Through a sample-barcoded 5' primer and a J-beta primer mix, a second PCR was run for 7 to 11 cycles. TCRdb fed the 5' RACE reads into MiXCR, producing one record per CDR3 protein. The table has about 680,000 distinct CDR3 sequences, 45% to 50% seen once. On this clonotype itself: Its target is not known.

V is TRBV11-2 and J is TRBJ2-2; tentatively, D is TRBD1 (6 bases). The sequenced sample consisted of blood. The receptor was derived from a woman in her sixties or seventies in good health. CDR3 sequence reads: CASSPVGGRSSSGELFF. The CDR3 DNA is TGTGCCAGCAGCCCTGTAGGGGGAAGGTCGAGTTCCGGGGAGCTGTTTTTT.